The rows below give T cell receptor beta chains drawn from one sample of a study of blood T cell repertoires in COVID-19. Here immunoSEQ multiplex PCR was the method, and the copy in TCRdb shows in-frame clones only, minus some. Here the sample spans fewer than 60,000 clones, more than 70% being singletons. The source material was peripheral blood. The receptors derive from a human donor in a cohort sampled during active COVID-19. Both conserved end residues are part of each CDR3. D genes are given only for firm matches. Size tells how often a clone was seen (once, few, many) or the class of an expanded clone, and some rows leave it out.

>.|TRBD1|TRBJ1-5|TRBV5-1
CASSSGQGDQPQHF
TGCGCCAGCAGCTCGGGACAGGGGGATCAGCCCCAGCATTTT
>.|TRBD1|TRBJ1-5|TRBV6-5
CASLLQGAGQPQHF
TGTGCCAGCCTCTTGCAGGGGGCAGGTCAGCCCCAGCATTTT
>.|.|TRBJ1-1|TRBV5-4
CASGSGGWAEAFF
TGTGCCAGTGGCAGTGGGGGCTGGGCTGAAGCTTTCTTT
>.|TRBD2|TRBJ2-5|TRBV12-3/TRBV12-4
CASTGRASETQYF
TGTGCCAGCACCGGGAGGGCCTCAGAGACCCAGTACTTC
>.|.|TRBJ2-3|TRBV7-2
CASSLEPEDTQYF
TGTGCCAGCAGCTTAGAACCAGAAGATACGCAGTATTTT
>.|.|TRBJ1-1|TRBV18
CASSPRDRSTEAFF
TGTGCCAGCTCACCCCGCGACAGGAGCACTGAAGCTTTCTTT
>.|.|TRBJ1-5|TRBV5-8
CASSNRVNSNQPQHF
TGTGCCAGCAGCAACAGGGTAAATAGCAATCAGCCCCAGCATTTT
>once|TRBD2|TRBJ2-6|TRBV4-1
CASSQKVPPSGTSGANVLTF
TGCGCCAGCAGCCAAAAAGTCCCCCCTAGCGGGACTTCGGGGGCCAACGTCCTGACTTTC
>.|.|TRBJ1-2|TRBV5-4
CASSLGSPGAGYGYTF
TGTGCCAGCAGCTTGGGGTCTCCAGGGGCGGGCTATGGCTACACCTTC
>.|.|TRBJ2-2|TRBV2
CASSEARRLGGELFF
TGTGCCAGCAGTGAAGCTCGGCGGTTGGGCGGGGAGCTGTTTTTT
>.|.|TRBJ1-1|TRBV11-1
CASSLRRGTEAFF
TGTGCCAGCAGCTTGAGGCGTGGCACTGAAGCTTTCTTT
>.|.|TRBJ1-3|TRBV2
CASSEPGGIPGNTIYF
TGTGCCAGCAGTGAACCGGGGGGGATTCCTGGAAACACCATATATTTT
>.|TRBD2|TRBJ2-3|TRBV2
CATHSGRADTQYF
TGTGCCACCCATAGCGGGAGGGCAGATACGCAGTATTTT
>few|TRBD2|TRBJ2-2|TRBV6-2/TRBV6-3
CASSYSSGESNTGELFF
TGTGCCAGCAGTTATTCTAGCGGGGAATCGAACACCGGGGAGCTGTTTTTT
>.|.|TRBJ1-4|TRBV7-9
CASSPLGGEKLFF
TGTGCCAGCAGCCCCCTGGGGGGTGAAAAACTGTTTTTT
>.|.|TRBJ2-7|TRBV5-1
CASSLEVQGGEQYF
TGCGCCAGCAGCTTGGAGGTTCAGGGGGGCGAGCAGTACTTC
>.|TRBD1|TRBJ1-2|TRBV6-5
CASRYPDRGDYGYTF
TGTGCCAGCAGATACCCCGACAGGGGTGACTATGGCTACACCTTC
>.|.|TRBJ1-1|TRBV3-1/TRBV3-2
CASSQPRENTEAFF
TGTGCCAGCAGTCAACCGAGGGAAAACACTGAAGCTTTCTTT
>.|.|TRBJ1-1|TRBV19
CASSALRENTEAFF
TGTGCCAGTAGTGCCCTCAGGGAGAACACTGAAGCTTTCTTT
>.|.|TRBJ1-1|TRBV5-1
CASSLGSLNTEAFF
TGCGCCAGCAGCTTGGGCAGTCTGAACACTGAAGCTTTCTTT
>.|.|TRBJ1-1|TRBV4-1
CASSQAGLTEAFF
TGCGCCAGCAGCCAGGCAGGGTTAACTGAAGCTTTCTTT
>.|.|TRBJ1-2|TRBV4-1
CASSQVMTDNYGYTF
TGCGCCAGCAGCCAAGTCATGACAGATAACTATGGCTACACCTTC
>.|TRBD1|TRBJ1-2|TRBV11-2
CASSLDRTGGNYGYTF
TGTGCCAGCAGCTTAGATAGGACAGGGGGAAACTATGGCTACACCTTC
>once|TRBD2|TRBJ2-3|TRBV2
CASSRLAEASTDTQYF
TGTGCCAGCAGTAGACTAGCGGAGGCGAGCACAGATACGCAGTATTTT
>.|.|TRBJ1-2|TRBV3-1/TRBV3-2
CASSQTGGGYYGYTF
TGTGCCAGCAGCCAAACGGGAGGGGGGTACTATGGCTACACCTTC
>.|TRBD2|TRBJ2-1|TRBV7-2
CASRNTSGGAGEQFF
TGTGCCAGCAGGAACACTAGCGGGGGGGCGGGTGAGCAGTTCTTC
>.|.|TRBJ2-2|TRBV30
CAWSVTRASRTGELFF
TGTGCCTGGAGTGTTACCCGGGCTAGCCGCACCGGGGAGCTGTTTTTT
>.|.|TRBJ2-3|TRBV2
CASSPYVGVSTDTQYF
TGTGCCAGCAGTCCTTATGTGGGAGTTAGCACAGATACGCAGTATTTT
>few|.|TRBJ1-1|TRBV6-5
CASREQGITEAFF
TGTGCCAGCAGAGAGCAGGGGATCACTGAAGCTTTCTTT
>.|TRBD2|TRBJ2-1|TRBV7-2
CASSRTSGGLYNEQFF
TGTGCCAGCAGCAGAACTAGCGGGGGACTTTACAATGAGCAGTTCTTC
>.|TRBD2|TRBJ2-1|TRBV6-5
CASSRTSADSNEQFF
TGTGCCAGCAGCCGAACTAGCGCGGATTCCAATGAGCAGTTCTTC
>.|.|TRBJ2-2|TRBV4-3
CASSQGARGGELFF
TGCGCCAGCAGCCAAGGAGCTAGAGGTGGGGAGCTGTTTTTT
>.|.|TRBJ1-2|TRBV5-8
CASSFHPPGTF
TGTGCCAGCAGCTTCCACCCTCCCGGCACCTTC
>.|TRBD2|TRBJ2-1|TRBV11-2
CASSLDFPGGSNEQFF
TGTGCCAGCAGCTTAGATTTCCCGGGAGGGAGTAATGAGCAGTTCTTC
>.|.|TRBJ2-5|TRBV5-1
CASSVTGSGETQYF
TGCGCCAGCAGCGTAACAGGGTCAGGAGAGACCCAGTACTTC
>.|.|TRBJ1-4|TRBV7-6
CASSLVDWTVSNEKLFF
TGTGCCAGCAGCTTGGTGGATTGGACAGTCTCTAATGAAAAACTGTTTTTT
>once|.|TRBJ2-2|TRBV15
CATSSNLPVTGELFF
TGTGCCACCAGCAGTAATCTTCCGGTTACCGGGGAGCTGTTTTTT
>once|.|TRBJ1-2|TRBV25-1
CASSEWGGNYGYTF
TGTGCCAGCAGTGAATGGGGGGGAAACTATGGCTACACCTTC
>.|TRBD1|TRBJ1-5|TRBV24-1
CATSDAGGGQPQHF
TGTGCCACCAGTGATGCAGGGGGCGGTCAGCCCCAGCATTTT
>.|TRBD2|TRBJ2-1|TRBV3-1/TRBV3-2
CASGKGLADNEQFF
TGTGCCAGCGGAAAGGGACTAGCGGACAATGAGCAGTTCTTC
>.|TRBD1|TRBJ1-2|TRBV19
CASSLQGPWGYTF
TGTGCCAGTAGTTTACAGGGGCCGTGGGGCTACACCTTC
>.|.|TRBJ2-7|TRBV5-6
CASSQTGTSSYEQYF
TGTGCCAGCAGCCAAACCGGGACATCTTCCTACGAGCAGTACTTC
>.|TRBD1|TRBJ1-1|TRBV18
CASSPDRDRNTEAFF
TGTGCCAGCTCACCAGACAGGGATAGGAACACTGAAGCTTTCTTT
>.|.|TRBJ2-3|TRBV5-6
CASSLAGTGTDTQYF
TGTGCCAGCAGCTTGGCCGGGACTGGGACAGATACGCAGTATTTT
>.|TRBD1|TRBJ1-2|TRBV5-1
CASSANRGQGTGYTF
TGCGCCAGCAGCGCGAATCGGGGACAGGGGACCGGCTACACCTTC
>.|.|TRBJ2-7|TRBV27
CASSLLSGYEQYF
TGTGCCAGCAGTTTATTATCAGGGTACGAGCAGTACTTC
>.|.|TRBJ1-1|TRBV19
CASSLQDSLNTEAFF
TGTGCCAGTAGTCTTCAGGACAGTTTGAACACTGAAGCTTTCTTT
>.|TRBD2|TRBJ2-2|TRBV5-6
CASSSLAGYTGELFF
TGTGCCAGCAGCTCTCTAGCGGGATACACCGGGGAGCTGTTTTTT
>.|.|TRBJ1-2|TRBV6-5
CASSYQDPRAGYGYTF
TGTGCCAGCAGTTACCAGGACCCTCGGGCGGGCTATGGCTACACCTTC
>.|.|TRBJ2-2|TRBV6-2/TRBV6-3
CASSSSFTSNTGELFF
TGTGCCAGCAGTTCCTCTTTCACTAGCAACACCGGGGAGCTGTTTTTT
>.|TRBD1|TRBJ2-1|TRBV5-6
CASSLVGQGNYNEQFF
TGTGCCAGCAGCTTGGTAGGACAGGGAAACTACAATGAGCAGTTCTTC
>.|.|TRBJ1-1|TRBV18
CASSPLSGLGAEAFF
TGTGCCAGCTCACCATTATCAGGCCTCGGCGCTGAAGCTTTCTTT
>.|.|TRBJ1-1|TRBV6-5
CASSWKDSQAFF
TGTGCCAGCAGCTGGAAGGACAGCCAAGCTTTCTTT
>.|TRBD1|TRBJ1-1|TRBV7-3
CASSLAGGPNTEAFF
TGTGCCAGCAGCTTAGCAGGGGGCCCGAACACTGAAGCTTTCTTT
>.|TRBD2|TRBJ2-1|TRBV9
CASSGWTSGGSYNEQFF
TGTGCCAGCAGCGGATGGACTAGCGGGGGGAGCTACAATGAGCAGTTCTTC
>.|TRBD1|TRBJ1-2|TRBV6-6
CASTLTGGEYGYTF
TGTGCCAGCACCTTGACAGGGGGCGAGTATGGCTACACCTTC
>once|TRBD2|TRBJ2-1|TRBV2
CASAGGSGYEQFF
TGTGCCAGCGCCGGCGGGAGTGGCTATGAGCAGTTCTTC